This T cell receptor beta chain was recorded in a study of T cell repertoires in cytomegalovirus infection. Study background: Public TCR beta signatures were indicative of both CMV infection and a matching HLA type.

A single record per CDR3 protein comes from TCRdb applying MiXCR to the reads. The table lists approximately 320,000 distinct CDR3 sequences, approximately 9.5% of them singletons, with 4.3% in the top ten. This CDR3 comprises 15 residues. CDR1 and CDR2 (germline): SGHTA, FQGNSA. Trimming cost V 5 bases and J 2 bases, with 13 bases left between them. This clonotype was observed many times. This receptor was obtained from a human donor in good health (CMV status not recorded). Some clones in this sample may be carry-over from other donors' samples. The specimen was PBMCs. This chain links TRBV7-2 with TRBJ1-5; no definite D call. This CDR3 reads CASSIGLLGNQPQHF. The CDR3 coding sequence is TGTGCCAGCAGCATAGGGCTTTTGGGCAATCAGCCCCAGCATTTT.